This T cell receptor (beta chain) was sequenced in a study of blood T cell repertoires in COVID-19 (dated by TCRdb to between 2020 and 2021). For the study in its entirety: Samples covering the acute and convalescent phases of COVID-19 were provided by collaborators in the United States, Italy and Spain. The prospective study material was composed of cDNA or gDNA derived from T cells, B-cell-depleted T cells, or PBMCs. A de-identified subject ID, COVID-19 status, age in years and sex were almost always included in the sample metadata. Where available, HLA class I and class II types were taken from metadata supplied by the sample provider and were not determined by assay-based typing. Samples came from the ongoing ImmuneRACE study (first 160 participants) plus 1,254 subjects from 6 global collaborators. The dataset comprised deeply sampled blood TCRbeta repertoires from subjects exposed to, actively infected with, or recovered from COVID-19. A freely available public database, intended as a resource for researchers studying the immune response to SARS-CoV-2, is where the repertoires were released. The investigation overall reported the following: How much clinical and demographic metadata was included differed by source and by participant, and the metadata was provided uncurated.

TCRbeta CDR3 regions were amplified from genomic DNA by means of the immunoSEQ Assay, a bias-controlled multiplex PCR. As for how the authors treated the data: The number of nucleated cells in each sample was estimated by amplification of reference gene primers within the assay. To quantify the absolute abundance of each unique TCRbeta CDR3 rearrangement, sequence reads were collapsed and filtered. For each sample, productive Simpson clonality was calculated by taking the square root of Simpson's diversity index across productive rearrangements. What TCRdb holds here is the immuneACCESS table cut down to in-frame rearrangements. Part of the clones is not present; checked against another copy, under half of the missing clones reflect an unresolved V gene, and the others are unexplained. D and trimming come from the DNA, and the V and J calls and clone size come from that table. This sample comprises around 190,000 clones, roughly 83% of them detected only once. More than 1.5% of the sample is in the top ten clones.

The collaborating institutions used their own protocols to collect whole blood in K2EDTA tubes. For TCRbeta analysis, collaborators shipped samples as frozen whole blood, isolated PBMCs, or DNA extracted from either of those sample types. CDR1 and CDR2 are read off the germline V gene as SGHDT and YYEEEE. Trimming leaves V shorter by 2 bases and J shorter by 7 bases, with the junction holding 19 bases beyond the gene matches. The CDR3 numbers 19 residues from cysteine through phenylalanine. Here the CDR3 DNA is all that survives: 57 bases in frame from base 1. On this clone: Its antigen is not yet known. No base quality information exists; no much larger clone differs at one position.

The sequence was obtained from a human donor in a cohort sampled during active COVID-19. Source material: peripheral blood. Rearrangement joined TRBV5-6 to TRBJ1-3, and 9 junctional nucleotides match TRBD1. CDR3 region: CASSFVRPGQGNLKNTIYF. The nucleotide sequence reads TGTGCCAGCAGCTTCGTCCGACCGGGACAGGGTAATTTAAAGAACACCATATATTTT.